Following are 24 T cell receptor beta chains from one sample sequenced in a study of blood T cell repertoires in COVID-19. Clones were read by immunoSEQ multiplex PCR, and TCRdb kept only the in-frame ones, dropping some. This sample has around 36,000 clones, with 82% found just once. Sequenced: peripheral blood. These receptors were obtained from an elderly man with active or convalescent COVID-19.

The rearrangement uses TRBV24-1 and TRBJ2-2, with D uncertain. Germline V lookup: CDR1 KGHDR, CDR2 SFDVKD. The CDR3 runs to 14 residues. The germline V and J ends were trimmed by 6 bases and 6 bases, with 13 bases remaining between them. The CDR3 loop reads CATSSPDGSGELFF. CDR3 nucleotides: TGTGCCACCAGTAGCCCCGATGGTTCCGGGGAGCTGTTTTTT.

CDR3 nucleotide sequence: TGTGCCAGCAGTTTATTCCCCGGATCCAGGGGGCGTAGCTATGGCTACACCTTC. Translated: CASSLFPGSRGRSYGYTF. The chain employs TRBV28 and TRBJ1-2, with 8 bases matching TRBD1. The CDR3 sequence is 18 residues long. CDR1 MDHEN and CDR2 SYDVKM come from the germline V gene. The V and J ends lost 1 base and 4 bases, in that order; junction bases with no gene match: 14.

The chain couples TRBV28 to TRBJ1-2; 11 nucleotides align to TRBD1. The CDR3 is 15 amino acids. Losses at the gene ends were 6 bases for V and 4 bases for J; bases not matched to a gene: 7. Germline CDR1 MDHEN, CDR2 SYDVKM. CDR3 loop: CASRRTGGPLYGYTF. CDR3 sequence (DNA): TGTGCCAGCAGAAGGACAGGGGGCCCCCTCTATGGCTACACCTTC.

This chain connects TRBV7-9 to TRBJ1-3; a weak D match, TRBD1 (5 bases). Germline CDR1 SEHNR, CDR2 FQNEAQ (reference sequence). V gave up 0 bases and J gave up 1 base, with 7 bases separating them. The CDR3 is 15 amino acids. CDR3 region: CASSLASGSGNTIYF. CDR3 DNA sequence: TGTGCCAGCAGCTTAGCATCAGGGTCTGGAAACACCATATATTTT.

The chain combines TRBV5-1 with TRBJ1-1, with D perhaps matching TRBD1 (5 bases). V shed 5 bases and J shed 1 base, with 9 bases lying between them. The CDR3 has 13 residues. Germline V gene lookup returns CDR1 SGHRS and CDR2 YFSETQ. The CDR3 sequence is CASSQQENTEAFF. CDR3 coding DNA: TGCGCCAGCAGTCAACAGGAGAACACTGAAGCTTTCTTT.

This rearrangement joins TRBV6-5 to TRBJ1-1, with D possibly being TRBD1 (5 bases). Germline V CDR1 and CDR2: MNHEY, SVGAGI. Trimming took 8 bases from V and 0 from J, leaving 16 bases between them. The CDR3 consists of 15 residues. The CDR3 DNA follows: TGTGCCAGCGGATGGTTACAGGCGGTGAACACTGAAGCTTTCTTT. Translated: CASGWLQAVNTEAFF.

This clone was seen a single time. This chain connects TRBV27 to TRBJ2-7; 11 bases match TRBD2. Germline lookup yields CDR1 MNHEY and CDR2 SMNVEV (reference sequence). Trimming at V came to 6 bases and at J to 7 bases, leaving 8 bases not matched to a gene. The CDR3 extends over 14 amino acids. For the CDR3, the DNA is TGTGCCAGCAGCCCTATAGCGGGAGGGCTTGAGCAGTACTTC. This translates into CASSPIAGGLEQYF.

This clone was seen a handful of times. CDR3 DNA: TGTGCCAGCAGGTATACAGGGAGAGCTAACTATGGCTACACCTTC. Amino acids: CASRYTGRANYGYTF. The chain combines TRBV11-2 with TRBJ1-2; D is perhaps TRBD1 (6 bases). Trimming left V 6 bases short and J 0 bases short, with 14 bases between. The germline V gene encodes CDR1 SGHAT and CDR2 FQNNGV. This CDR3 region has 15 residues. The full variable domain, completed using reference TRBV11-2 and TRBJ1-2, is EAGVAQSPRYKIIEKRQSVAFWCNPISGHATLYWYQQILGQGPKLLIQFQNNGVVDDSQLPKDRFSAERLKGVDSTLKIQPAKLEDSAVYLCASRYTGRANYGYTFGSGTRLTVV.

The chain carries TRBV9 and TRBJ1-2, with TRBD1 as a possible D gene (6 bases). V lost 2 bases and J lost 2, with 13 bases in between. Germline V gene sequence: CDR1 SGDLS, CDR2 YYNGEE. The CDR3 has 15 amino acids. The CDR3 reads CASSVGQGKNYGYTF. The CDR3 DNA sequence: TGTGCCAGCAGCGTTGGGCAGGGGAAGAACTATGGCTACACCTTC.

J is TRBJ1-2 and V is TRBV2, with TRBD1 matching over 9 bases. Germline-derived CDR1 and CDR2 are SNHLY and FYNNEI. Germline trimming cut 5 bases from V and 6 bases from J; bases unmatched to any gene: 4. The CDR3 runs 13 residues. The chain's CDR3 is CASSSTGGDGYTF. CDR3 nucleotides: TGTGCCAGCAGTTCGACAGGGGGGGATGGCTACACCTTC.

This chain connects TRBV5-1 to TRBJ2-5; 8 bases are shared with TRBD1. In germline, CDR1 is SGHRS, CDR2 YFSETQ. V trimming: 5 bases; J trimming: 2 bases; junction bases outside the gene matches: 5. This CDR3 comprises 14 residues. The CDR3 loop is CASSQTGGQETQYF. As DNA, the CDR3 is TGCGCCAGCAGTCAAACAGGGGGGCAAGAGACCCAGTACTTC.

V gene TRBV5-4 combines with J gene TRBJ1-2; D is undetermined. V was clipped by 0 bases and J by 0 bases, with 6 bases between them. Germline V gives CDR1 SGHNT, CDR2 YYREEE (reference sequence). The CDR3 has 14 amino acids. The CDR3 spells CASSLDSSNYGYTF. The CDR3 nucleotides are TGTGCCAGCAGCTTGGACAGTTCTAACTATGGCTACACCTTC.

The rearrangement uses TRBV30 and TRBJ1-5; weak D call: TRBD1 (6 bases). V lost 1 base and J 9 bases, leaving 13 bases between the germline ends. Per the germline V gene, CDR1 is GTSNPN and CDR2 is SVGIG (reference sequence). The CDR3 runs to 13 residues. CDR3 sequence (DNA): TGTGCCTGGAGTGCTACAGGGCTAGGGCCCCAGCATTTT. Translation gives CAWSATGLGPQHF.

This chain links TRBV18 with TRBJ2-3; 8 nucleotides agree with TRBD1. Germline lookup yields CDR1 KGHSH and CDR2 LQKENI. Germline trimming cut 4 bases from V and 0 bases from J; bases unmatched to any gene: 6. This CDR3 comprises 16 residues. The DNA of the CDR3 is TGTGCCAGCTCACTATCAGGGGGCTCTAGCACAGATACGCAGTATTTT. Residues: CASSLSGGSSTDTQYF.

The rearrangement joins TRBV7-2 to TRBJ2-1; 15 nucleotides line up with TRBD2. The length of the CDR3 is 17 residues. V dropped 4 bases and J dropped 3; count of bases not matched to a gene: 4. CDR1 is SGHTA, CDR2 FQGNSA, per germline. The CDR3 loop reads CASSSGLAGGNYNEQFF. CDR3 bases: TGTGCCAGCAGCTCGGGACTAGCGGGAGGCAACTACAATGAGCAGTTCTTC.

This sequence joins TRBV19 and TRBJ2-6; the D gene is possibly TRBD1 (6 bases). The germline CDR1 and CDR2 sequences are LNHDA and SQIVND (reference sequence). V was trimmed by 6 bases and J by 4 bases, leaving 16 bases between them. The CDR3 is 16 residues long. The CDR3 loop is CASRAGDTRGANVLTF. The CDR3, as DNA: TGTGCCAGTAGGGCAGGGGATACGCGAGGGGCCAACGTCCTGACTTTC. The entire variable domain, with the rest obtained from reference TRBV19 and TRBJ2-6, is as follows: DGGITQSPKYLFRKEGQNVTLSCEQNLNHDAMYWYRQDPGQGLRLIYYSQIVNDFQKGDIAEGYSVSREKKESFPLTVTSAQKNPTAFYLCASRAGDTRGANVLTFGAGSRLTVL.

For the CDR3, the DNA is TGTGCCAGCGGGACAGCGGTCTCCTACGAGCAGTACTTC. It is translated as CASGTAVSYEQYF. V is TRBV28 and J is TRBJ2-7; 7 nucleotides align to TRBD1. The CDR3 is made up of 13 amino acids. Looked up from germline, CDR1 is MDHEN and CDR2 is SYDVKM. The J segment lost 0 bases and the V segment lost 8 bases, leaving 4 bases of the junction unmatched.

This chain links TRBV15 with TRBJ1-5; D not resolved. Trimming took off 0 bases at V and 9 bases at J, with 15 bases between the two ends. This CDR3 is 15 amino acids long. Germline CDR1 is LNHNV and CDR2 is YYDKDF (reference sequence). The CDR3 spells CATSRDLGGGGPQHF. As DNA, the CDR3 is TGTGCCACCAGCAGAGATTTAGGCGGCGGTGGGCCCCAGCATTTT. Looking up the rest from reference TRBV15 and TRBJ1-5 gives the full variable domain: DAMVIQNPRYQVTQFGKPVTLSCSQTLNHNVMYWYQQKSSQAPKLLFHYYDKDFNNEADTPDNFQSRRPNTSFCFLDIRSPGLGDTAMYLCATSRDLGGGGPQHFGDGTRLSIL.

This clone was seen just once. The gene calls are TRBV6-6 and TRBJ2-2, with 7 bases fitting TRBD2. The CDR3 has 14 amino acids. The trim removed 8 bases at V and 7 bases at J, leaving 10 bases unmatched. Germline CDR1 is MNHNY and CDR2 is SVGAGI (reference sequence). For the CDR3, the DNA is TGTGCCAGCGCAGCGGGAAACGCGGGCGGGGAGCTGTTTTTT. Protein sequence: CASAAGNAGGELFF.

The CDR3 protein is CASSKDRGETQYF. Here the CDR3 DNA reads TGTGCCAGTAGTAAGGACAGGGGAGAGACCCAGTACTTC. V gene TRBV19 combines with J gene TRBJ2-5; 9 nucleotides agree with TRBD1. Trimming took 4 bases from V and 4 from J; bases not matched to a gene: 1. The CDR3 is made up of 13 amino acids. Per germline, CDR1 LNHDA and CDR2 SQIVND (reference sequence).

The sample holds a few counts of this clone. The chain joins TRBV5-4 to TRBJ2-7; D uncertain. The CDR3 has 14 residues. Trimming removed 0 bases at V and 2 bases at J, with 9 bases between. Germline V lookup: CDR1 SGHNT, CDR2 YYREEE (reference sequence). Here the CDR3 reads CASSLATVPYEQYF. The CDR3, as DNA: TGTGCCAGCAGCTTGGCCACTGTCCCCTACGAGCAGTACTTC.

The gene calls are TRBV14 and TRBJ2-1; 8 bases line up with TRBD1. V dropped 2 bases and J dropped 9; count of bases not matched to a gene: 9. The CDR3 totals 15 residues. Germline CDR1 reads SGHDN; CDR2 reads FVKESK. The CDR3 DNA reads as TGTGCCAGCAGCCAATTCGGACAGGGCTCCGGTGAGCAGTTCTTC. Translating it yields CASSQFGQGSGEQFF.

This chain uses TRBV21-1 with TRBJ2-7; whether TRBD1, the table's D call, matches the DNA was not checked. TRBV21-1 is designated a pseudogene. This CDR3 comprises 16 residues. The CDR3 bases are TGTGCCAGCAGCCCACCACACTCGGACAGCACACACGAGCAGTACTTC. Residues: CASSPPHSDSTHEQYF.

As DNA, the CDR3 is TGTGCCAGCAGTGAAGGGGCCAGGGCAACTAATGAAAAACTGTTTTTT. Amino acid sequence: CASSEGARATNEKLFF. V usage is TRBV6-1 and J usage is TRBJ1-4; TRBD1 is a possible D gene (5 bases). V was pared by 1 base and J by 0 bases, with 9 bases between. CDR1 is MNHNS, CDR2 SASEGT, per germline. This CDR3 region has 16 residues.